Presented here are 3 T cell receptor beta chains from one specimen sequenced in a study of blood T cell repertoires in COVID-19. The table came from immunoSEQ multiplex PCR; TCRdb's copy has only in-frame clones and leaves some out. The table has some 120,000 clones, around nine tenths seen once. Sequencing used peripheral blood. The receptor set was obtained from a human donor in a cohort sampled during active COVID-19.

The chain carries TRBV7-9 and TRBJ2-7; TRBD1 agrees at 7 bases. V was pared by 8 bases and J by 1 base, with 5 bases of the junction left unmatched. This CDR3 spans 13 amino acids. Germline V CDR1 and CDR2: SEHNR, FQNEAQ (reference sequence). This CDR3 is CASEGTVSYEQYF. CDR3 coding DNA: TGTGCCAGCGAAGGGACAGTGTCCTACGAGCAGTACTTC. Full variable domain (outside the CDR3, taken from reference TRBV7-9 and TRBJ2-7): DTGVSQNPRHKITKRGQNVTFRCDPISEHNRLYWYRQTLGQGPEFLTYFQNEAQLEKSRLLSDRFSAERPKGSFSTLEIQRTEQGDSAMYLCASEGTVSYEQYFGPGTRLTVT.

The sample holds one count of this clone. V gene TRBV29-1 combines with J gene TRBJ2-7, with D unresolved. CDR1 is SQVTM and CDR2 is ANQGSEA in the germline V gene. Trimming pared 4 bases from V and 0 bases from J, leaving 10 bases between. The CDR3 spans 13 residues. This CDR3 reads CSVGLTDSYEQYF. CDR3 coding DNA: TGCAGCGTTGGGTTAACAGACTCCTACGAGCAGTACTTC.

The rearrangement links TRBV30 to TRBJ1-3; 10 nucleotides align to TRBD1. V lost 2 bases, J lost 0 bases, and 4 bases stayed unmatched. The CDR3 sequence is 16 residues long. The germline V gene has CDR1 GTSNPN and CDR2 SVGIG (reference sequence). Here the CDR3 reads CAWSLDRGLSGNTIYF. The CDR3 nucleotides read TGTGCCTGGAGTCTAGACAGGGGGCTCTCTGGAAACACCATATATTTT. Variable domain in full (rest from reference TRBV30 and TRBJ1-3): SQTIHQWPATLVQPVGSPLSLECTVEGTSNPNLYWYRQAAGRGLQLLFYSVGIGQISSEVPQNLSASRPQDRQFILSSKKLLLSDSGFYLCAWSLDRGLSGNTIYFGEGSWLTVV.